The entry below describes one TCR beta chain. What it recognizes is unknown. Germline CDR1 reads GTSNPN; CDR2 reads SVGIG (reference sequence). V shed 1 base, J shed 0 bases, and the junction held 4 bases outside the gene matches. This CDR3 contains 15 residues. Sequencing was performed with immunoSEQ multiplex PCR; in TCRdb, only in-frame clones are kept and a portion is missing. The sample includes some 98,000 clones, roughly 93% of them seen just once. The sample comes from a study of OX40 agonist ivuxolimab in advanced cancers. The overall study: Every 2 weeks, ivuxolimab was infused into the patients intravenously at between 0.01 and 10 mg/kg. Overall study findings and caveats: Dosing at 0.1 to 3.0 mg/kg was accompanied by clonal expansion of CD4+ and CD8+ blood T cells by week 6. Low normalized T-cell clonal expansion also characterized some of the nonresponders.

The chain combines TRBV30 with TRBJ2-3; 7 bases are a match to TRBD2. The receptor was derived from an adult with an advanced solid tumor such as melanoma, head and neck, liver or kidney cancer. Sequencing used CD4+ or CD8+ T cells sorted from blood, obtained in a trial of the OX40 agonist ivuxolimab. The CDR3 DNA sequence: TGTGCCTGGAGTGGGTACGGGGGGAGCACAGATACGCAGTATTTT. It specifies CAWSGYGGSTDTQYF. The full variable domain, completed using reference TRBV30 and TRBJ2-3, is SQTIHQWPATLVQPVGSPLSLECTVEGTSNPNLYWYRQAAGRGLQLLFYSVGIGQISSEVPQNLSASRPQDRQFILSSKKLLLSDSGFYLCAWSGYGGSTDTQYFGPGTRLTVL.